The TCR beta chain described here comes from a study of T-cell reconstitution after alpha-beta-depleted transplantation in children. Note on this clonotype: Its antigen remains unidentified.

The V and J ends lost 3 bases and 5 bases respectively, with 13 bases between them. CDR3 length equals 14 residues. CDR1 SEHNR and CDR2 FQNEAQ come from the germline V gene (reference sequence). General study findings and limits: Some patients showed high day-60 TCRbeta diversity, which derived from surviving recipient T cells and thymic progenitors. At around two months after transplant, the alpha-beta T cells were reportedly derived from several hundred expanded clones that came from non-depleted graft cells. Hyperexpanded clones declined; after one year, newly produced T cells mostly supplied diversity.

Researchers prepared the TCRbeta library using unique molecular identifiers, the study reports. Each CDR3 protein is one row after TCRdb ran MiXCR on the PCR reads. The repertoire consists of around 800,000 distinct CDR3 sequences, with roughly 15% occurring once and the leading ten covering roughly 4.8%. The sequences come from PBMCs, mostly from graft donor cells, collected 360 days after TCRalphabeta/CD19-depleted stem cell transplant. This chain uses TRBV7-9 with TRBJ1-1, with D possibly being TRBD1 (5 bases). The receptor was derived from a male patient between 5 and 17 years old who had a stem cell transplant for acute lymphoblastic leukemia, so the T cells may come from the graft donor. As DNA, the CDR3 is TGTGCCAGCAGCTTTAGCAGGGCGGAGACTGAAGCTTTCTTT. This translates into CASSFSRAETEAFF.